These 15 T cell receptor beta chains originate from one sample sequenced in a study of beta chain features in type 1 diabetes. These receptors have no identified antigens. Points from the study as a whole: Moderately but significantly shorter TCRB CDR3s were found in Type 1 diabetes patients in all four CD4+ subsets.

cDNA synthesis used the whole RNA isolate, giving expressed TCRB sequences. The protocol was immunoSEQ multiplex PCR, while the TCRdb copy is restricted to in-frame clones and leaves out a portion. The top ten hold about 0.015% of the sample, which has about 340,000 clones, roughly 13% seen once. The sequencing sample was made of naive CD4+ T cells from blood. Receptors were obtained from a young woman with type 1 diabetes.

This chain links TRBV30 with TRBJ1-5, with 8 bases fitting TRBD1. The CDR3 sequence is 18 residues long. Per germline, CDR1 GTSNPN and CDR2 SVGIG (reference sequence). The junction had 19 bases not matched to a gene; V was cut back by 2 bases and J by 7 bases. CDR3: CAWSTAKFGGQVRQPQHF. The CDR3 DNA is TGTGCCTGGAGTACCGCGAAATTCGGGGGACAGGTACGGCAGCCCCAGCATTTT.

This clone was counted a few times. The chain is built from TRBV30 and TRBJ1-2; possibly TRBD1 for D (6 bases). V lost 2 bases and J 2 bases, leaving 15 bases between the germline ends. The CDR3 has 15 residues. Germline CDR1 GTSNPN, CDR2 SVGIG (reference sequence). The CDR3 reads CAWSMIFGQNYGYTF. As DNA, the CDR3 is TGTGCCTGGAGTATGATTTTCGGACAGAACTATGGCTACACCTTC.

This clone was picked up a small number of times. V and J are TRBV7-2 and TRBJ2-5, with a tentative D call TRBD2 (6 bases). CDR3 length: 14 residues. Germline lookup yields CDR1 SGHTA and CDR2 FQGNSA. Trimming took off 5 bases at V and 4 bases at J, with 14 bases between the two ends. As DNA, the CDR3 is TGTGCCAGCAGCCCTGGGGGAGGTCCAGAGACCCAGTACTTC. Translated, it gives CASSPGGGPETQYF.

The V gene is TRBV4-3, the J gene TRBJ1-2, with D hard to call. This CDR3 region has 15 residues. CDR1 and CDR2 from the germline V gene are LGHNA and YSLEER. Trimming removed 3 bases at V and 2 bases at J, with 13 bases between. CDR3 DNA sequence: TGCGCCAGCAGCCAGCTTTCGGGTTTGAACTATGGCTACACCTTC. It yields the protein CASSQLSGLNYGYTF.

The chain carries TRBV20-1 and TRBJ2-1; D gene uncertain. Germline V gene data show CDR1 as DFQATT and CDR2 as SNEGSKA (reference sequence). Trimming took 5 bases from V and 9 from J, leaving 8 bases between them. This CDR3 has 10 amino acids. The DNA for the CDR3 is TGCAGTGCTCGGTCCGGTGAGCAGTTCTTC. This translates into CSARSGEQFF.

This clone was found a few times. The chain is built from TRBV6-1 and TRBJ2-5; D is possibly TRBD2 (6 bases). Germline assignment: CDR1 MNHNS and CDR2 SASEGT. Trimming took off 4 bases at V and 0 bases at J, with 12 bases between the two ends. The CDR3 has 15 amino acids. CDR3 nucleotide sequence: TGTGCCAGCAGTGTAGGGACTCTGTACCAAGAGACCCAGTACTTC. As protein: CASSVGTLYQETQYF.

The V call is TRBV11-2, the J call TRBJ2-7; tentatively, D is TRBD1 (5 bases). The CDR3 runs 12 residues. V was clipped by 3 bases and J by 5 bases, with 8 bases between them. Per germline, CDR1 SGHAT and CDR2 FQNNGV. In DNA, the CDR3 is TGTGCCAGCAGCTTTTGGGGCCACGAGCAGTACTTC. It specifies CASSFWGHEQYF.

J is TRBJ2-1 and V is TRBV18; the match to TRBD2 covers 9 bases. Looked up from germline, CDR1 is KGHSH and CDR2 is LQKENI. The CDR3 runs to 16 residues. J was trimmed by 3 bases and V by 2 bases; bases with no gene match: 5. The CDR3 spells CASSPALAGFYNEQFF. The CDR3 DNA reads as TGTGCCAGCTCACCAGCCCTAGCGGGGTTCTACAATGAGCAGTTCTTC.

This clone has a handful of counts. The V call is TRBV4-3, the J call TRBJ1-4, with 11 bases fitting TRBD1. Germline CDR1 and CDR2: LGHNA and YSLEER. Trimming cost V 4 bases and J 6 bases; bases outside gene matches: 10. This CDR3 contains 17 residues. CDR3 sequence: CASSLRSLGQGDEKLFF. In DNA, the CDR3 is TGCGCCAGCAGCCTCCGTTCACTGGGACAGGGGGATGAAAAACTGTTTTTT.

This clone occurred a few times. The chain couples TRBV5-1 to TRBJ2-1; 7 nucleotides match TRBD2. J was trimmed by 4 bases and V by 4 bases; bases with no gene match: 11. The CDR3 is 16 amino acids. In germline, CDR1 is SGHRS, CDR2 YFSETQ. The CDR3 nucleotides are TGCGCCAGCAGCGGGGGACTAACGGGACGTTACAATGAGCAGTTCTTC. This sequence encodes CASSGGLTGRYNEQFF.

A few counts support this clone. CDR3 bases: TGCAGCGTTGAGGGGACAGACTATGGCTACACCTTC. This encodes CSVEGTDYGYTF. The V call is TRBV29-1, the J call TRBJ1-2, with 7 bases that match TRBD1. Germline assignment: CDR1 SQVTM and CDR2 ANQGSEA. V was pared by 3 bases and J by 3 bases, with 1 base of the junction left unmatched. The CDR3 contains 12 residues. The full variable domain, in which reference TRBV29-1 and TRBJ1-2 provide the parts outside the CDR3, is SAVISQKPSRDICQRGTSLTIQCQVDSQVTMMFWYRQQPGQSLTLIATANQGSEATYESGFVIDKFPISRPNLTFSTLTVSNMSPEDSSIYLCSVEGTDYGYTFGSGTRLTVV.

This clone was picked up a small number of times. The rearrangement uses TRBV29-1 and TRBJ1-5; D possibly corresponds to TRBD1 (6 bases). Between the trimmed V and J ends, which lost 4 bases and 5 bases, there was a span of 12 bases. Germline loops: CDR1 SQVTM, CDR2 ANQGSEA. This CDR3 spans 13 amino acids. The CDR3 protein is CSVAGTRYQPQHF. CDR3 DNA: TGCAGCGTTGCGGGGACACGTTATCAGCCCCAGCATTTT. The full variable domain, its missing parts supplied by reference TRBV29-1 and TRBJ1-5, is SAVISQKPSRDICQRGTSLTIQCQVDSQVTMMFWYRQQPGQSLTLIATANQGSEATYESGFVIDKFPISRPNLTFSTLTVSNMSPEDSSIYLCSVAGTRYQPQHFGDGTRLSIL.

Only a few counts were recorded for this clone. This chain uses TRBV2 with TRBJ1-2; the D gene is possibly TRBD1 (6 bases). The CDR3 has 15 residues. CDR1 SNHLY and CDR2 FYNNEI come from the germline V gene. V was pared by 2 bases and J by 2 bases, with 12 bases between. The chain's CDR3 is CASSEWGGANYGYTF. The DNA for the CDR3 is TGTGCCAGCAGTGAATGGGGGGGCGCGAACTATGGCTACACCTTC.

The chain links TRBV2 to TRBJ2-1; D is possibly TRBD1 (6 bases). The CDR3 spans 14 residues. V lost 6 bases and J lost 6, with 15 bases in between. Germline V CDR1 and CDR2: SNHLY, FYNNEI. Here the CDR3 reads CASRADSRGNEQFF. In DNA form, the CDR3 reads TGTGCCAGCAGGGCGGACAGTCGGGGCAATGAGCAGTTCTTC.

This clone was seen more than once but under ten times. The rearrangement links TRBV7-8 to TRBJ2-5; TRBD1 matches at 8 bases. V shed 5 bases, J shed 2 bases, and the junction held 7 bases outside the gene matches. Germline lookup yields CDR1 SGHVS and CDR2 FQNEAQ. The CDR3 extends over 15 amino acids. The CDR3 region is CASSVAGTGQETQYF. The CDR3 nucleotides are TGTGCCAGCAGCGTTGCCGGGACAGGACAAGAGACCCAGTACTTC.